Listed below are T cell receptor beta chains from one sample, sequenced in a study of radiation and T cells in renal cell carcinoma. Data came from immunoSEQ multiplex PCR; TCRdb stores just in-frame clones and leaves some out. The sample has roughly 20,000 clones, over 50% seen once. This material consisted of tumor tissue, taken from a patient whose treatment was nephrectomy without radiotherapy. These receptors originate from a man aged 50-59 years with renal cell carcinoma. Both conserved end residues are part of each CDR3. The D gene is left open where the match is weak. Rows may omit the clone size; those that give it use once, few, many or a size class.

clone_size: .
v_call: TRBV4-1
d_call: .
j_call: TRBJ1-2
cdr3_aa: CASSQGGGATYGYTF
cdr3_nt: TGCGCCAGCAGCCAAGGCGGGGGGGCGACCTATGGCTACACCTTC

clone_size: .
v_call: TRBV5-1
d_call: TRBD1
j_call: TRBJ2-7
cdr3_aa: CATKEGQGASYEQYF
cdr3_nt: TGCGCCACCAAGGAGGGACAGGGGGCTTCCTACGAGCAGTACTTC

clone_size: few
v_call: TRBV5-6
d_call: TRBD2
j_call: TRBJ2-5
cdr3_aa: CASRLLAGGRETQYF
cdr3_nt: TGTGCCAGCAGACTACTAGCGGGGGGGCGGGAGACCCAGTACTTC

clone_size: .
v_call: TRBV11-2
d_call: .
j_call: TRBJ2-7
cdr3_aa: CASSLDQGKVYEQYF
cdr3_nt: TGTGCCAGCAGCTTAGATCAGGGGAAGGTGTACGAGCAGTACTTC

clone_size: .
v_call: TRBV6-5
d_call: .
j_call: TRBJ2-7
cdr3_aa: CASSYSGLASSYEQYF
cdr3_nt: TGTGCCAGCAGTTACTCGGGCCTAGCGAGTTCCTACGAGCAGTACTTC

clone_size: .
v_call: TRBV14
d_call: .
j_call: TRBJ2-2
cdr3_aa: CASSQDLVVGELFF
cdr3_nt: TGTGCCAGCAGCCAAGATCTGGTCGTCGGGGAGCTGTTTTTT

clone_size: few
v_call: TRBV9
d_call: TRBD1
j_call: TRBJ2-1
cdr3_aa: CASSVVRTGTYNEQFF
cdr3_nt: TGTGCCAGCAGCGTAGTACGGACAGGGACTTACAATGAGCAGTTCTTC

clone_size: .
v_call: TRBV2
d_call: .
j_call: TRBJ2-3
cdr3_aa: CASSAGTLASDTQYF
cdr3_nt: TGTGCCAGCAGTGCCGGTACACTCGCGTCTGATACGCAGTATTTT

clone_size: .
v_call: TRBV13
d_call: .
j_call: TRBJ2-7
cdr3_aa: CASSLDGRDYEQYF
cdr3_nt: TGTGCCAGCAGCTTAGATGGTCGAGACTACGAGCAGTACTTC

clone_size: few
v_call: TRBV28
d_call: .
j_call: TRBJ2-3
cdr3_aa: CASSLETGREYF
cdr3_nt: TGTGCCAGCAGCCTTGAAACTGGCCGCGAGTATTTT

clone_size: .
v_call: TRBV10-3
d_call: .
j_call: TRBJ1-5
cdr3_aa: CAISDGENQPQHF
cdr3_nt: TGTGCCATCAGTGATGGAGAAAATCAGCCCCAGCATTTT

clone_size: few
v_call: TRBV7-2
d_call: .
j_call: TRBJ1-5
cdr3_aa: CASSWVIGRNQPQHF
cdr3_nt: TGTGCCAGCAGCTGGGTCATAGGGCGCAATCAGCCCCAGCATTTT

clone_size: .
v_call: TRBV6-5
d_call: .
j_call: TRBJ1-5
cdr3_aa: CASSSVRDYSNQPQHF
cdr3_nt: TGTGCCAGCAGTTCCGTTCGGGACTATAGCAATCAGCCCCAGCATTTT

clone_size: .
v_call: TRBV6-6
d_call: .
j_call: TRBJ1-2
cdr3_aa: CASSTVTYGYTF
cdr3_nt: TGTGCCAGCAGTACGGTAACCTATGGCTACACCTTC